This T cell receptor beta chain was sequenced during a study of T cell responses to AZD1222 COVID-19 vaccine. Assay: immunoSEQ multiplex PCR; the TCRdb copy retains only in-frame clones and omits some. The table lists under 200,000 clones, 85% to 95% of them singletons. Regarding the study as a whole: Clonal diversity may have been underestimated, and the donors were mostly white British, with more females than males.

Worth noting for this clone: Its antigen remains unidentified.

Germline V gives CDR1 ENHRY, CDR2 SYGVKD. V gave up 0 bases and J gave up 5 bases, with 13 bases separating them. The CDR3 length is 15 residues. The specimen comprised peripheral blood, sampled on day 0 of AZD1222 vaccination. The V gene is TRBV10-3, the J gene TRBJ2-5; no definite D call. The sequence was collected from an adult in good health. The DNA of the CDR3 is TGTGCCATCAGTGAGTCAGGACCCTACCCGGAGACCCAGTACTTC. Amino acid sequence: CAISESGPYPETQYF.